This is a list of T cell receptor beta chains from one sample in a study of blood T cell repertoires in COVID-19. Assay used: immunoSEQ multiplex PCR; TCRdb lists only in-frame clones, some missing. The sample lists some 120,000 clones, approximately 82% occurring once. Specimen: peripheral blood. These receptors came from a man aged 25 to 40 with acute or convalescent COVID-19. Both conserved end residues are part of each CDR3. Not every row has a clone size; where given, it reads once, few, many or a size class.

v_call,clone_size,j_call,cdr3_aa
TRBV1,.,TRBJ1-2,CTSSQFYRGFGYGYTF
TRBV7-9,.,TRBJ2-1,CASSWAGEYNEQFF
TRBV5-1,.,TRBJ2-1,CASSLRVDNEQFF
TRBV6-2/TRBV6-3,.,TRBJ1-4,CASSYSTGGSEKLFF
TRBV5-4,.,TRBJ2-1,CASSLGGASSYNEQFF
TRBV5-6,.,TRBJ2-7,CASIKNGGTYEQYF
TRBV19,.,TRBJ2-7,CASSANYEQYF
TRBV4-2,once,TRBJ1-1,CASSQDAPPAGMNTEAFF
TRBV6-5,.,TRBJ1-6,CASSRQSQGSPLHF
TRBV7-8,.,TRBJ2-1,CASSLVAGAYNEQFF
TRBV30,.,TRBJ1-2,CAWSGHDNYGYTF
TRBV30,once,TRBJ2-1,CALAPPSLNEQFF
TRBV20-1,.,TRBJ1-2,CSASLDRVNGYTF
TRBV15,.,TRBJ2-5,CATSPAGGIQETQYF
TRBV30,.,TRBJ1-6,CAWSVGTGPNSPLHF
TRBV7-9,.,TRBJ1-3,CASAGGSSGNTIYF
TRBV11-3,once,TRBJ2-6,CASSTRDRVLGGANVLTF
TRBV10-3,medium-sized,TRBJ2-3,CAISDTGLVDTQYF
TRBV20-1,.,TRBJ1-6,CSASATGNSNSPLHF
TRBV9,.,TRBJ2-2,CASSVATTNTGELFF
TRBV7-9,.,TRBJ1-1,CASSLNNRGTEAFF
TRBV7-6,.,TRBJ1-1,CASSLESGGTEAFF
TRBV6-2/TRBV6-3,.,TRBJ1-1,CASSFGATGGRVTEAFF
TRBV27,.,TRBJ1-1,CASSLGTVNTEAFF
TRBV5-8,.,TRBJ1-3,CASSAGTGEGNTIYF
TRBV6-5,.,TRBJ1-1,CASSYVGRTEAFF
TRBV7-2,.,TRBJ2-1,CASSLGWSGRVYNEQFF
TRBV19,.,TRBJ2-3,CASSPRTSGITDTQYF
TRBV6-1,.,TRBJ1-1,CAGWGGPLSNTEAFF
TRBV29-1,.,TRBJ1-2,CSVEDWDRGSSNYGYTF
TRBV29-1,.,TRBJ2-2,CSVDIRSTGELFF
TRBV5-1,.,TRBJ2-7,CASRIWTSGLLYEQYF
TRBV29-1,.,TRBJ1-1,CSVAVSRAGNTEAFF
TRBV4-1,.,TRBJ1-1,CASSQSGTGNTEAFF
TRBV7-6,.,TRBJ2-2,CASSSGTGGTGELFF
TRBV5-1,.,TRBJ1-1,CASSLGGQGGTEAFF
TRBV6-2/TRBV6-3,.,TRBJ2-1,CASSYGRGEQFF